Each of the 3 T cell receptor beta chains below was sequenced from the same sample in a study of shared clonotypes between healthy human individuals. Here immunoSEQ multiplex PCR was the method, and the copy in TCRdb shows in-frame clones only, minus some. The table includes approximately 1,500,000 clones, roughly 97% detected once. Sequencing used naive CD4+ T cells sorted from blood. Subset described: CD45RA+ positively selected. These receptors all come from a young man in good health.

V usage is TRBV10-2 and J usage is TRBJ2-3, with D tentatively TRBD2 (6 bases). The V gene lost 6 bases and the J gene lost 1 base, with 17 bases spanning the gap. This CDR3 has 16 residues. Germline assignment: CDR1 WSHSY and CDR2 SAAADI. The CDR3 is CASSYQISGRTDTQYF. In nucleotides, the CDR3 is TGCGCCAGCAGCTACCAAATCAGCGGGCGCACAGATACGCAGTATTTT.

This chain links TRBV28 with TRBJ2-1; 10 nucleotides agree with TRBD2. The CDR3 runs 16 residues. CDR1 is MDHEN, CDR2 SYDVKM, per germline. V shed 2 bases and J 5 bases; nucleotides not matched to a gene: 6. DNA of the CDR3: TGTGCCAGCAGTTTAGTCGGACTAGCGGCTAACAATGAGCAGTTCTTC. Its protein is CASSLVGLAANNEQFF.

This chain connects TRBV21-1 to TRBJ2-7; no check of the table's D call, TRBD1, against the DNA was made. TRBV21-1 is flagged as a pseudogene. This CDR3 comprises 12 residues. The CDR3 DNA reads as TGTGCCAGCAGCCCCGTGGGCACAGAGCAGTACTTC. It translates to CASSPVGTEQYF.